Sequencing of this T cell receptor beta chain was carried out in a study of CD8 T cells in Susac syndrome. The sequenced target, TCR beta, came from blood CD8+ and CD4+ T cells. Age- and sex-matched healthy donors served as the control group. Negative isolation yielded CD4+ and CD8+ T cells, and FACS enriched TEMRA cells. When the RNA was reverse transcribed, random hexamers were used with an input of roughly 0.45 to 1 ug. Amplification of TCR beta CDR3 used immunoSEQ multiplex PCR across 54 Vbeta and 13 Jbeta. TCRdb reprocessed the immunoSEQ multiplex PCR reads via MiXCR and lists one record per CDR3 protein. The top ten clones hold about 0.32% of a sample with 80,000 to 90,000 distinct CDR3 sequences, roughly 93% of them seen once. The sequence was collected from a human donor in good health. The sequencing sample was made of CD8+ T cells from PBMCs.

The DNA of the CDR3 is TGCAGTGCTATCGTTGGGGATTTCTATGGCTACACCTTC. Translating it yields CSAIVGDFYGYTF. The chain links TRBV20-1 to TRBJ1-2; D unclear. Germline CDR1 and CDR2: DFQATT and SNEGSKA (reference sequence). Trimming left V 4 bases short and J 4 bases short, with 13 bases between. This CDR3 has 13 residues.